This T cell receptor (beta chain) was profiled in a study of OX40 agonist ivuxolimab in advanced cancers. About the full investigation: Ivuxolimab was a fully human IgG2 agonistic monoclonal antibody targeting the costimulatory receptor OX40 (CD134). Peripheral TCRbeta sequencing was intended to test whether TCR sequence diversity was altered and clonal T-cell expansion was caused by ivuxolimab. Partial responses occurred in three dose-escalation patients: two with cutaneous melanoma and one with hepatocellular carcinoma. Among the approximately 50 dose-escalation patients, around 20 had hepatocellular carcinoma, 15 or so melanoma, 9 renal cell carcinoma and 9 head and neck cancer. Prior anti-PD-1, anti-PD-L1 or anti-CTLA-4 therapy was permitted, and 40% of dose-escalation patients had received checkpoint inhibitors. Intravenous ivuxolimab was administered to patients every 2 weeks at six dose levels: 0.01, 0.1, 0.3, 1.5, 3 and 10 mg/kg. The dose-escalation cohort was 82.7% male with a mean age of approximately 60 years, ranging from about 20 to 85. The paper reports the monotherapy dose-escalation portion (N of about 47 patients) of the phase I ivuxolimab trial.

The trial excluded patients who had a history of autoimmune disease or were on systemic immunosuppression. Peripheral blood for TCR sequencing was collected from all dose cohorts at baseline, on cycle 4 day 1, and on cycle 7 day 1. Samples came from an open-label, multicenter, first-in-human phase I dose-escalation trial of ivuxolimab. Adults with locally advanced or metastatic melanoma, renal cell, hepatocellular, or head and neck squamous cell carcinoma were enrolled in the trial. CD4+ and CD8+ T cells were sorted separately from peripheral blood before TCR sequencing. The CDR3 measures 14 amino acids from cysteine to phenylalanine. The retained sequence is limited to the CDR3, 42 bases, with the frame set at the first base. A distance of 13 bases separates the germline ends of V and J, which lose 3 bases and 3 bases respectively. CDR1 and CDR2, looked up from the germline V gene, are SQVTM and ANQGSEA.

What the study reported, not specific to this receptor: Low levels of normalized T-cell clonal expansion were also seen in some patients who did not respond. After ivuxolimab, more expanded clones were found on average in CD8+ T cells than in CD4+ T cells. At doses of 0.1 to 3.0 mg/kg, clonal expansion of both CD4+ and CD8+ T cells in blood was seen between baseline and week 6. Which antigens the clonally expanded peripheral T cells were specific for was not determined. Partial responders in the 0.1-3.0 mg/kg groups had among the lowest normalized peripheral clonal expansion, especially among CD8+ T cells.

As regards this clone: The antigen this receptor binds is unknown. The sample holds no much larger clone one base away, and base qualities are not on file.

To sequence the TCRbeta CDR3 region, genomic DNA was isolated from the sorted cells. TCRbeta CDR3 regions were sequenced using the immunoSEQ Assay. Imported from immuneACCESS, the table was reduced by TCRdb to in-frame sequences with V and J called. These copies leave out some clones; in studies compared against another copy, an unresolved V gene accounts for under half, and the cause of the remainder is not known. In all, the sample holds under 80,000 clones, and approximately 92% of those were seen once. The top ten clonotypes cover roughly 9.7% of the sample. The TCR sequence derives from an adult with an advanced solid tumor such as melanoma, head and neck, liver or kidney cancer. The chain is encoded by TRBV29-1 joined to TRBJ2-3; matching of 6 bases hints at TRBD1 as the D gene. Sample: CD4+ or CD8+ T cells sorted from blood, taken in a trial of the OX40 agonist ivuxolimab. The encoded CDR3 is CSVEDGQWTDTQYF. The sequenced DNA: TGCAGCGTTGAGGACGGACAGTGGACAGATACGCAGTATTTT.